This T cell receptor (beta chain) was identified during a study of beta chain features in type 1 diabetes. The V gene lost 4 bases and the J gene lost 10 bases, with 10 bases spanning the gap. The germline V gene encodes CDR1 ENHRY and CDR2 SYGVKD. The CDR3 totals 11 residues. Heparinised blood was drawn once per donor, averaging around 110 mL. Staining for CD45RO/CCR7/CD25/CD127/CD95/CD27 allowed sorting of CD4+ naive, central memory, regulatory and stem cell-like memory cells. Sequencing targeted expressed TCRB transcripts, as all isolated RNA had been reverse transcribed. Approximately 3.5 million reads per sample on average were obtained from naive, central memory and regulatory T cell samples. TCRdb's copy holds only in-frame clones and misses some; the assay was immunoSEQ multiplex PCR. The data hold a few hundred thousand clones, with approximately 15% observed a single time.

The chain uses TRBV10-3 and TRBJ2-5; perhaps TRBD2 as D (5 bases). The origin of this receptor is a man younger than 45 in good health. The sample was naive CD4+ T cells from blood. This CDR3 is CAISAAEDQYF. The CDR3 coding sequence is TGTGCCATCAGTGCTGCGGAGGACCAGTACTTC.